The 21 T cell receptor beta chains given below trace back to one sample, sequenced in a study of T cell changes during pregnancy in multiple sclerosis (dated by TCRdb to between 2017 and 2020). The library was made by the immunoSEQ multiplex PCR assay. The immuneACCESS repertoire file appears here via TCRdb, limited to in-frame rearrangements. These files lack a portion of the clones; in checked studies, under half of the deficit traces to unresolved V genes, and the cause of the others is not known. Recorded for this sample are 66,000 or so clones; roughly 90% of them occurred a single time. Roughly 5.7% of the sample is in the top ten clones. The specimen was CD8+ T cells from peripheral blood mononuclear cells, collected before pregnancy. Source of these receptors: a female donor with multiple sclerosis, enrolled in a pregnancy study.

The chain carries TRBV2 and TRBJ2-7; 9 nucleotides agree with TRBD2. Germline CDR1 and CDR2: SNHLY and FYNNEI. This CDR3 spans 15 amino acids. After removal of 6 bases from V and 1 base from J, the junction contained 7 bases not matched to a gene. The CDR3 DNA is TGTGCCAGCAGAGAGGGGACTAGCCGATCCTACGAGCAGTACTTC. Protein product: CASREGTSRSYEQYF.

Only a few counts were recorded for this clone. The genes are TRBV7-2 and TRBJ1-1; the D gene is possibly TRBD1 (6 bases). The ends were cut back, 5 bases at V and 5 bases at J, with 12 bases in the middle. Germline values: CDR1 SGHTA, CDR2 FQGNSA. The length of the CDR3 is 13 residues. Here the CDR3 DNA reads TGTGCCAGCAGCGGAACAGGGATAACTGAAGCTTTCTTT. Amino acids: CASSGTGITEAFF.

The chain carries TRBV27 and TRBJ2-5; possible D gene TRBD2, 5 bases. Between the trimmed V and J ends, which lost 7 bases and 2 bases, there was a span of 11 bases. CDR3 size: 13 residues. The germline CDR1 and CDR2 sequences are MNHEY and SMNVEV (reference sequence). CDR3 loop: CASTSPGQETQYF. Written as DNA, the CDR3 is TGTGCCAGCACCTCTCCGGGACAAGAGACCCAGTACTTC.

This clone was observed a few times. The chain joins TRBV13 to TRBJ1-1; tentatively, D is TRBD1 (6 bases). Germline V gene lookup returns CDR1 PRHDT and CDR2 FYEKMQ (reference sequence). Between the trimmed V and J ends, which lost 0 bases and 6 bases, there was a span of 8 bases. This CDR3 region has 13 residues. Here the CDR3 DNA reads TGTGCCAGCAGCTTAGGCAGGGGAGCTGAAGCTTTCTTT. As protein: CASSLGRGAEAFF.

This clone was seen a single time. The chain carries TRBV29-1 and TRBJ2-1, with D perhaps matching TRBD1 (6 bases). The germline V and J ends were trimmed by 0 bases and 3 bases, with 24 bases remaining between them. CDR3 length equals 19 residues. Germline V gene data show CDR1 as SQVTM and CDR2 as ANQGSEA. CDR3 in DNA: TGCAGCGTTGAAGATCCGACAGGTACTGACACACCTGACTACAATGAGCAGTTCTTC. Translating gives CSVEDPTGTDTPDYNEQFF.

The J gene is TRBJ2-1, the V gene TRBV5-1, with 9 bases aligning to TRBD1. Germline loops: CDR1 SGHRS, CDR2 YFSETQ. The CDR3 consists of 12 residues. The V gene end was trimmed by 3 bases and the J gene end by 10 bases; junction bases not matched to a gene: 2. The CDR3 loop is CASSWGTGEQFF. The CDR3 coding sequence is TGCGCCAGCAGCTGGGGGACAGGGGAGCAGTTCTTC. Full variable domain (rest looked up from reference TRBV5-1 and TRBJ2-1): KAGVTQTPRYLIKTRGQQVTLSCSPISGHRSVSWYQQTPGQGLQFLFEYFSETQRNKGNFPGRFSGRQFSNSRSEMNVSTLELGDSALYLCASSWGTGEQFFGPGTRLTVL.

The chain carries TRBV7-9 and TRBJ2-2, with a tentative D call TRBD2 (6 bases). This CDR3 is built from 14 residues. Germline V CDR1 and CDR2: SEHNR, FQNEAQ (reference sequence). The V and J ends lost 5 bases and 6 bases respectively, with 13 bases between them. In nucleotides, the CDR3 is TGTGCCAGCAGCAAACGGGACTCCCCCGGGGAGCTGTTTTTT. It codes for CASSKRDSPGELFF.

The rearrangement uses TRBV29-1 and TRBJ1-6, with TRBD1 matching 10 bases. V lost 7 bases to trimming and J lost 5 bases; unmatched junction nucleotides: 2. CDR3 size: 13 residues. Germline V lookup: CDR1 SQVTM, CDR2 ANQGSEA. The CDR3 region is CSAGTGDNSPLHF. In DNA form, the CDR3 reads TGCAGCGCCGGGACAGGGGATAATTCACCCCTCCACTTT.

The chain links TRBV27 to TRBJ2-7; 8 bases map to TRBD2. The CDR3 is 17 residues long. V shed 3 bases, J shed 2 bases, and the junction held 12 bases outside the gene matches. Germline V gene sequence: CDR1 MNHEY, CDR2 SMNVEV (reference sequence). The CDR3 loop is CASSFGTSHSAAYEQYF. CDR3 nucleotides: TGTGCCAGCAGTTTTGGGACTAGTCATTCCGCTGCCTACGAGCAGTACTTC.

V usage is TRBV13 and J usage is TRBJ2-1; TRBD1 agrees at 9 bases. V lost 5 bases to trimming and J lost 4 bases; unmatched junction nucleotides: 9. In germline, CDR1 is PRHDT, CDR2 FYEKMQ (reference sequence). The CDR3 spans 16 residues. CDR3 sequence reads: CASSHPSGTGYNEQFF. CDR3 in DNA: TGTGCCAGCAGCCACCCGTCCGGGACAGGGTACAATGAGCAGTTCTTC.

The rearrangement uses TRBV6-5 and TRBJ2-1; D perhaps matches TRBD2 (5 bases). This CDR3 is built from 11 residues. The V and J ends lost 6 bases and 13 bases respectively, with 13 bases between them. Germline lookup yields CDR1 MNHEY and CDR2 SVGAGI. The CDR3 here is CASRDGLLQFF. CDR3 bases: TGTGCCAGCAGGGACGGACTTTTACAGTTCTTC.

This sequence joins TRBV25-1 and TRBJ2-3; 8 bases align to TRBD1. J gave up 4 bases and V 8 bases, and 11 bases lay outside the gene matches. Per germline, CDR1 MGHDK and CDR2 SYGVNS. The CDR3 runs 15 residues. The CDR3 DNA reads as TGTGCCAGCGAGAATCCAGGGGGCCGGGCAGATACGCAGTATTTT. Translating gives CASENPGGRADTQYF.

The CDR3 spells CASSDKALAGVASYEQYF. The CDR3 DNA sequence: TGTGCCAGCAGTGATAAGGCGCTAGCGGGGGTCGCCTCCTACGAGCAGTACTTC. V usage is TRBV6-1 and J usage is TRBJ2-7, with 10 bases identical to TRBD2. This CDR3 is 18 amino acids long. Losses at the gene ends were 3 bases for V and 0 bases for J; bases not matched to a gene: 11. Germline CDR1 MNHNS, CDR2 SASEGT.

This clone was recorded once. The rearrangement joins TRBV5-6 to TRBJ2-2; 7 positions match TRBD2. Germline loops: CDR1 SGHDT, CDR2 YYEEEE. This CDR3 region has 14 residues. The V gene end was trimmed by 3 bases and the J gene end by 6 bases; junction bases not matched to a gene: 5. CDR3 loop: CASSYGTTAGELFF. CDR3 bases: TGTGCCAGCAGCTACGGGACTACGGCCGGGGAGCTGTTTTTT.

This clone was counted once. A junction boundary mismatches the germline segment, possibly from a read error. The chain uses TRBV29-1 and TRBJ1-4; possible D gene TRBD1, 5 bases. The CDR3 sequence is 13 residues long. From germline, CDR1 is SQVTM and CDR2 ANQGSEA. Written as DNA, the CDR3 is TGCAGCGTTGTTGACAAAAGGGGAAACGACATCATTTTT. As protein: CSVVDKRGNDIIF.

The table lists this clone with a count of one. The CDR3 sequence: CASSLGANTEAFF. CDR3 nucleotides: TGTGCCAGCAGTTTGGGAGCGAACACTGAAGCTTTCTTT. The chain recombines TRBV27 with TRBJ1-1; D gene uncertain. This CDR3 is built from 13 residues. The germline V gene encodes CDR1 MNHEY and CDR2 SMNVEV (reference sequence). V was cut by 3 bases and J by 1 base, with 6 bases left in between.

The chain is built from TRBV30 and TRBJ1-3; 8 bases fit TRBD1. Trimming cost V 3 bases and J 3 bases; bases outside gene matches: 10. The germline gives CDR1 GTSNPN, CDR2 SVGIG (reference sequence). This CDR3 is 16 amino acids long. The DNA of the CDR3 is TGTGCCTGGAGCGCTACCGGACAGGGAGGTGGAAACACCATATATTTT. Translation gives CAWSATGQGGGNTIYF. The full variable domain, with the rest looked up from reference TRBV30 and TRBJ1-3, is SQTIHQWPATLVQPVGSPLSLECTVEGTSNPNLYWYRQAAGRGLQLLFYSVGIGQISSEVPQNLSASRPQDRQFILSSKKLLLSDSGFYLCAWSATGQGGGNTIYFGEGSWLTVV.

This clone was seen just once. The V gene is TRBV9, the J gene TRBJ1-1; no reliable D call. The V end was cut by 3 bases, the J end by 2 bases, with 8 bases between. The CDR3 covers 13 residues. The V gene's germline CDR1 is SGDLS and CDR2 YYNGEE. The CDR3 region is CASSGRVNTEAFF. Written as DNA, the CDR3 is TGTGCCAGCAGCGGACGGGTTAACACTGAAGCTTTCTTT.

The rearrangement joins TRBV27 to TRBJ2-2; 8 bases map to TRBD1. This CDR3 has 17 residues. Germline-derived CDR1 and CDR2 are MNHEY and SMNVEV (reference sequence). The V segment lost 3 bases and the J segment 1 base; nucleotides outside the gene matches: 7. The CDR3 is CASSFRTGIQNTGELFF. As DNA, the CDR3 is TGTGCCAGCAGTTTTAGGACAGGGATCCAGAACACCGGGGAGCTGTTTTTT.

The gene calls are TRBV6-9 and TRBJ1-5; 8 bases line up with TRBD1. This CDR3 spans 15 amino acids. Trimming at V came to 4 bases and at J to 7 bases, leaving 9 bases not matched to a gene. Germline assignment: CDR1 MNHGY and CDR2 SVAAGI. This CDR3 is CASSFHGQGGQPQHF. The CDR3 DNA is TGTGCCAGCAGTTTCCACGGACAGGGAGGGCAGCCCCAGCATTTT.

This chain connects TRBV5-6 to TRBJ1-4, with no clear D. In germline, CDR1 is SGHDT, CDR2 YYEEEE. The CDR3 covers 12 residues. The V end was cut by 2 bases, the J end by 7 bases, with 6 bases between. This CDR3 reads CASSLRGEKLFF. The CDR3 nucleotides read TGTGCCAGCAGCTTAAGAGGTGAAAAACTGTTTTTT.